Presented here are 30 T cell receptor beta chains from one specimen sequenced in a study of T cell repertoires in cytomegalovirus infection. TCRdb re-analysed the reads in MiXCR, keeping a single row per CDR3 protein. The sample gives roughly 500,000 distinct CDR3 sequences, about 44% of which show up once; roughly two fifths is in the top ten. Their antigen targets remain unknown. The sample here was cultured PBMCs, taken from culture after CMV antigen stimulation. The receptors originated from a human donor in good health (CMV status not recorded). Some clones in this sample may be carry-over from other donors' samples.

The rearrangement uses TRBV20-1 and TRBJ2-7; 13 positions match TRBD2. The CDR3 loop spans 16 amino acids. From germline, CDR1 is DFQATT and CDR2 SNEGSKA (reference sequence). The junction had 8 bases not matched to a gene; V was cut back by 6 bases and J by 0 bases. CDR3 in amino acids: CSARTSGRGGSYEQYF. Here the CDR3 DNA reads TGCAGTGCAAGGACTAGCGGGAGAGGGGGCTCCTACGAGCAGTACTTC.

This clonotype was found a few times. The CDR3 DNA follows: TGCAGCGTTCCCTACAGGGTTGATAATTCACCCCTCCACTTT. Translating gives CSVPYRVDNSPLHF. This chain uses TRBV29-1 with TRBJ1-6, with a tentative D call TRBD1 (6 bases). Germline CDR1 and CDR2: SQVTM and ANQGSEA. Deletions cut 5 bases from V and 5 bases from J, with 13 bases between. The CDR3 has 14 residues.

This clonotype was seen only a few times. CDR3 nucleotide sequence: TGTGCCAGCAGCTTAGGGACATACTACGAGCAGTACTTC. Protein: CASSLGTYYEQYF. This chain connects TRBV7-2 to TRBJ2-7; D may be TRBD1 (5 bases). The CDR3 runs 13 residues. The germline V and J ends were trimmed by 1 base and 3 bases, with 7 bases remaining between them. Germline V gene lookup returns CDR1 SGHTA and CDR2 FQGNSA.

In nucleotides, the CDR3 is TGTGCCAGCAGCTTAGTTGCGGGAGTTAATGAGCAGTTCTTC. Its protein product is CASSLVAGVNEQFF. The chain has TRBV7-6 and TRBJ2-1; TRBD2 aligns across 7 bases. The CDR3 runs 14 residues. Germline lookup yields CDR1 SGHVS and CDR2 FNYEAQ. V lost 1 base, J lost 7 bases, and 4 bases stayed unmatched. The full variable domain, rest sourced from reference TRBV7-6 and TRBJ2-1, is GAGVSQSPRYKVTKRGQDVALRCDPISGHVSLYWYRQALGQGPEFLTYFNYEAQQDKSGLPNDRFSAERPEGSISTLTIQRTEQRDSAMYRCASSLVAGVNEQFFGPGTRLTVL.

The rearrangement uses TRBV7-9 and TRBJ1-4, with D hard to call. Deletions cut 5 bases from V and 4 bases from J, with 26 bases between. Germline lookup yields CDR1 SEHNR and CDR2 FQNEAQ (reference sequence). This CDR3 spans 19 amino acids. CDR3 in amino acids: CASSNILLRTVAINEKLFF. The CDR3 DNA reads as TGTGCCAGCAGCAACATACTATTGCGAACAGTAGCAATTAATGAAAAACTGTTTTTT.

The chain recombines TRBV7-9 with TRBJ2-7, with 12 bases identical to TRBD2. This CDR3 has 15 amino acids. The germline V gene encodes CDR1 SEHNR and CDR2 FQNEAQ (reference sequence). Unmatched junction bases numbered 4, after V lost 5 bases and J lost 2 bases. DNA of the CDR3: TGTGCCAGCAGCCAGCGACTAGCGGGAGCCTACGAGCAGTACTTC. The encoded protein is CASSQRLAGAYEQYF.

This clonotype was seen a handful of times. The chain couples TRBV7-2 to TRBJ1-1; TRBD1 is a possible D gene (6 bases). Trimming shortened V by 5 bases and J by 0 bases, and 25 bases separated the two germline ends. The CDR3 consists of 19 residues. In germline, CDR1 is SGHTA, CDR2 FQGNSA. The CDR3 nucleotides read TGTGCCAGCAGCATCCGCTCCGGTTACAGGGATTATTTGAACACTGAAGCTTTCTTT. Translated: CASSIRSGYRDYLNTEAFF. The full variable domain, rest sourced from reference TRBV7-2 and TRBJ1-1, is GAGVSQSPSNKVTEKGKDVELRCDPISGHTALYWYRQSLGQGLEFLIYFQGNSAPDKSGLPSDRFSAERTGGSVSTLTIQRTQQEDSAVYLCASSIRSGYRDYLNTEAFFGQGTRLTVV.

This clonotype was detected only a few times. This chain connects TRBV5-1 to TRBJ2-1; weak D call: TRBD2 (7 bases). Trimming took off 3 bases at V and 8 bases at J, with 18 bases between the two ends. The CDR3 covers 15 residues. The germline gives CDR1 SGHRS, CDR2 YFSETQ. CDR3 nucleotide sequence: TGCGCCAGCAGCTCTTCGGGACATGCGGGGGATGAGCAGTTCTTC. It specifies CASSSSGHAGDEQFF.

Comments on this clonotype: The junction does not match germline at one end; this may be a read error. This chain connects TRBV6-2 or TRBV6-3 to TRBJ2-1, with TRBD2 matching over 10 bases. CDR1 and CDR2 from the germline V gene are MNHEY and SVGEGT. The CDR3 spans 17 residues. The CDR3 loop is CATAGLAGDSSCNEQFF. CDR3 in DNA: TGTGCCACCGCGGGGCTAGCGGGAGACTCCTCCTGCAATGAGCAGTTCTTC.

The rearrangement links TRBV7-2 to TRBJ2-7, with 8 bases matching TRBD2. The CDR3 contains 14 residues. CDR1 is SGHTA and CDR2 is FQGNSA in the germline V gene. Trimming took 8 bases from V and 7 from J; bases not matched to a gene: 13. In nucleotides, the CDR3 is TGTGCCAGCTCGGCCGGCAGCGGGAGAGGGGAGCAGTACTTC. Protein product: CASSAGSGRGEQYF.

This chain connects TRBV20-1 to TRBJ2-7; tentatively, D is TRBD1 (6 bases). The V end lost 5 bases, the J end lost 3 bases, and 14 bases lay between the germline ends. The CDR3 runs to 13 residues. Germline CDR1 reads DFQATT; CDR2 reads SNEGSKA (reference sequence). The DNA of the CDR3 is TGCAGTGCTCAACGACAGGTGTACTACGAGCAGTACTTC. Protein sequence: CSAQRQVYYEQYF.

The chain is built from TRBV7-8 and TRBJ2-7; 10 nucleotides line up with TRBD2. V was clipped by 5 bases and J by 5 bases; unmatched bases: 9. Per the germline V gene, CDR1 is SGHVS and CDR2 is FQNEAQ. The CDR3 runs 15 residues. The DNA of the CDR3 is TGTGCCAGCAGCCAACGTCGGCTAGCGGGAGACGAGCAGTACTTC. This sequence encodes CASSQRRLAGDEQYF.

The chain uses TRBV6-2 or TRBV6-3 and TRBJ2-6; no clear D. The germline gives CDR1 MNHEY, CDR2 SVGEGT. V gave up 4 bases and J gave up 0 bases, with 10 bases separating them. This CDR3 comprises 16 residues. In DNA form, the CDR3 reads TGTGCCAGCAGTTGGGCCAATCCCTCTGGGGCCAACGTCCTGACTTTC. It codes for CASSWANPSGANVLTF.

V usage is TRBV20-1 and J usage is TRBJ1-5, with D perhaps TRBD1 (6 bases). The CDR3 extends over 16 amino acids. The germline V gene has CDR1 DFQATT and CDR2 SNEGSKA (reference sequence). Trimming cost V 5 bases and J 2 bases, with 19 bases left between them. The CDR3 loop is CSAGRGGEAGNQPQHF. In DNA, the CDR3 is TGCAGTGCTGGGAGGGGGGGGGAGGCTGGCAATCAGCCCCAGCATTTT.

This clonotype was observed a few times. CDR3: CASSKPSASGRRNEQFF. CDR3 bases: TGTGCCAGTAGTAAGCCCTCGGCTAGCGGGAGGCGAAATGAGCAGTTCTTC. J is TRBJ2-1 and V is TRBV19; 11 bases line up with TRBD2. After removal of 4 bases from V and 7 bases from J, the junction contained 12 bases not matched to a gene. The CDR3 extends over 17 amino acids. Germline V lookup: CDR1 LNHDA, CDR2 SQIVND (reference sequence).

The sample holds a few counts of this clonotype. The chain recombines TRBV10-3 with TRBJ2-5; 7 nucleotides match TRBD1. This CDR3 has 13 amino acids. Germline loops: CDR1 ENHRY, CDR2 SYGVKD. Trimming cost V 6 bases and J 1 base; bases outside gene matches: 2. The CDR3 region has the DNA TGTGCCATCAGGGGGGACAGCCAAGAGACCCAGTACTTC. Translation: CAIRGDSQETQYF.

The chain joins TRBV7-6 to TRBJ2-2, with 12 bases lining up with TRBD2. The V gene's germline CDR1 is SGHVS and CDR2 FNYEAQ. With 5 bases clipped from V and 5 bases from J, the junction kept 6 bases outside the gene matches. The CDR3 length is 16 residues. CDR3 protein: CASSRASGGVTGELFF. Here the CDR3 DNA reads TGTGCCAGCAGCCGAGCTAGCGGGGGGGTGACCGGGGAGCTGTTTTTT.

The chain uses TRBV12-3 or TRBV12-4 and TRBJ1-2; unclear D gene. The CDR3 is 14 amino acids. Trimming removed 6 bases from V and 10 bases from J, with 21 bases in between. CDR3 residues: CASSSGVRRLNYTF. As DNA, the CDR3 is TGTGCCAGCAGCTCTGGTGTCCGAAGACTTAACTACACCTTC.

This clonotype was seen more than once but under ten times. This chain uses TRBV6-5 with TRBJ2-1; D is perhaps TRBD2 (6 bases). Trimming pared 2 bases from V and 1 base from J, leaving 6 bases between. The CDR3 consists of 14 residues. The V gene's germline CDR1 is MNHEY and CDR2 SVGAGI. Here the CDR3 DNA reads TGTGCCAGCAGTTACGCGGGGTCCTACAATGAGCAGTTCTTC. This encodes CASSYAGSYNEQFF.

Only one count was recorded for this clonotype. The chain carries TRBV27 and TRBJ2-1, with TRBD2 matching over 7 bases. Germline CDR1 is MNHEY and CDR2 is SMNVEV (reference sequence). V was clipped by 4 bases and J by 9 bases; unmatched bases: 9. This CDR3 is 14 amino acids long. CDR3: CASSSAGPGGEQFF. The CDR3 nucleotides are TGTGCCAGCAGTTCAGCAGGCCCGGGGGGTGAGCAGTTCTTC.

In this sample, this clonotype turned up once. The chain has TRBV5-4 and TRBJ2-1; 13 positions agree with TRBD2. The trim removed 6 bases at V and 5 bases at J, leaving 5 bases unmatched. The germline V gene encodes CDR1 SGHNT and CDR2 YYREEE (reference sequence). The CDR3 extends over 15 amino acids. The CDR3: CASTRLAGGDNEQFF. DNA of the CDR3: TGTGCCAGCACCCGACTAGCGGGGGGCGACAATGAGCAGTTCTTC.

The genes are TRBV19 and TRBJ2-1, with D tentatively TRBD2 (5 bases). In germline, CDR1 is LNHDA, CDR2 SQIVND (reference sequence). The V gene lost 3 bases and the J gene lost 2 bases, with 11 bases spanning the gap. CDR3 length equals 15 residues. In DNA form, the CDR3 reads TGTGCCAGTAGTATCGCCGTAGCGACCTACAATGAGCAGTTCTTC. This codes for CASSIAVATYNEQFF.

The chain combines TRBV19 with TRBJ2-2; 8 bases line up with TRBD2. The CDR3 length is 20 residues. V shed 5 bases, J shed 7 bases, and the junction held 24 bases outside the gene matches. Germline CDR1 is LNHDA and CDR2 is SQIVND (reference sequence). The CDR3 protein is CASSLRPLLADKVRGGELFF. The CDR3 DNA reads TGTGCCAGTAGTCTCCGCCCCTTACTAGCGGATAAAGTACGGGGCGGGGAGCTGTTTTTT.

V usage is TRBV20-1 and J usage is TRBJ2-5, with D unresolved. V gave up 0 bases and J gave up 4 bases, with 15 bases separating them. Germline assignment: CDR1 DFQATT and CDR2 SNEGSKA (reference sequence). The CDR3 consists of 15 residues. CDR3 in amino acids: CSAREVARAIETQYF. The CDR3 DNA reads TGCAGTGCTAGAGAAGTGGCCCGGGCCATAGAGACCCAGTACTTC.

The chain carries TRBV11-2 and TRBJ1-1; tentatively, D is TRBD1 (6 bases). V was shortened by 7 bases and J by 1 base, with 16 bases between the two germline ends. CDR1 and CDR2 from the germline V gene are SGHAT and FQNNGV. The CDR3 length is 15 residues. As DNA, the CDR3 is TGTGCCAGCATGAGTCAGGCGGGGGCGAACACTGAAGCTTTCTTT. This gives the protein CASMSQAGANTEAFF.

There are a few counts of this clonotype. The chain couples TRBV7-2 to TRBJ1-3; D gene ambiguous. The CDR3 is 15 amino acids. V was clipped by 4 bases and J by 0 bases, with 10 bases between them. In germline, CDR1 is SGHTA, CDR2 FQGNSA. The CDR3 sequence: CASSSTGLSGNTIYF. In DNA form, the CDR3 reads TGTGCCAGCAGCTCCACGGGCCTCTCTGGAAACACCATATATTTT.

This clonotype was detected only a few times. The chain couples TRBV5-4 to TRBJ1-6, with TRBD1 identical over 7 bases. Germline CDR1 is SGHNT and CDR2 is YYREEE (reference sequence). V lost 0 bases and J lost 16; bases outside the gene matches: 13. The CDR3 loop spans 15 amino acids. This CDR3 reads CASSLDGTVSSILHF. The CDR3 DNA is TGTGCCAGCAGCTTGGACGGGACAGTGAGTTCCATTCTCCACTTT.

V and J are TRBV12-3 or TRBV12-4 and TRBJ1-4; D remains unclear. Trimming took 1 base from V and 8 from J, leaving 8 bases between them. CDR3 size: 13 residues. The CDR3 DNA follows: TGTGCCAGCAGTTTAGGGTCCCGAGAAAAACTGTTTTTT. It codes for CASSLGSREKLFF.

This chain joins TRBV2 and TRBJ2-1; D unresolved. The CDR3 runs 11 residues. V gave up 7 bases and J gave up 11 bases, with 12 bases separating them. The germline CDR1 and CDR2 sequences are SNHLY and FYNNEI. In DNA, the CDR3 is TGTGCCAGCAAAATTACAACAAAGCAGTTCTTC. It encodes CASKITTKQFF.

The chain uses TRBV11-2 and TRBJ2-7, with TRBD1 as a possible D gene (6 bases). CDR1 and CDR2 (germline): SGHAT, FQNNGV. This CDR3 comprises 14 residues. Trimming removed 4 bases from V and 5 bases from J, with 15 bases in between. For the CDR3, the DNA is TGTGCCAGCAGCTGGGGACACCACGCCAACGAGCAGTACTTC. Its translation: CASSWGHHANEQYF.